Sequencing of this TCR beta chain was carried out in a study of spatial heterogeneity in lung cancer. Study as a whole: Detection of beta-chain sequences consistently exceeded that of alpha-chain sequences.

The library protocol tagged each TCR cDNA with a unique molecular identifier. TCRdb re-derived calls from the 5' RACE reads in MiXCR, one entry per CDR3 protein. The table has fewer than 5,500 distinct CDR3 sequences, about 3.9% seen once. Time point defined: sample taken at primary tumor resection. The 70 or so donors had untreated early-stage non-small cell lung cancer. Sequencing was performed on whole RNA extracted from tumor and nontumor lung tissue, or from frozen PBMC, and the material was left unsorted. CDR1 and CDR2 (germline): ENHRY, SYGVKD. The ends were cut back, 0 bases at V and 3 bases at J, with 14 bases in the middle. CDR3 length equals 16 residues.

The chain combines TRBV10-3 with TRBJ1-1, with D maybe TRBD1 (5 bases). Here the sequenced sample was normal lung tissue next to the tumor, taken at surgery. This receptor was identified in a male donor with early-stage non-small cell lung cancer. CDR3 nucleotide sequence: TGTGCCATCAGTGAGTCTAAGGACGGGGGGTACACTGAAGCTTTCTTT. Its protein product is CAISESKDGGYTEAFF.